The sequence of this TCR beta chain was determined in a study of CD8 T cells in ankylosing spondylitis. This clonotype was recorded many times. Its target is unknown. Study-level points and caveats: Blood from ankylosing spondylitis patients appeared to carry a characteristic roughly eight-variant TCR beta motif.

TCRdb fed the 5' RACE reads into MiXCR, producing one record per CDR3 protein. Of more than 300,000 distinct CDR3 sequences in the sample, approximately 8% were seen once. This receptor was taken from a male donor with ankylosing spondylitis. The sample comprised blood, either unsorted or a sorted T cell fraction (not recorded which).

The CDR3 DNA follows: TGTGCCAGCAGTCGGACAGGGGGCGGAGGGTATGGCTACACCTTC. It is translated as CASSRTGGGGYGYTF. The chain links TRBV27 to TRBJ1-2; TRBD1 agrees at 11 bases. The CDR3 contains 15 residues. The V gene's germline CDR1 is MNHEY and CDR2 SMNVEV (reference sequence). Trimming took 5 bases from V and 5 from J; bases not matched to a gene: 7.